This T cell receptor (beta chain) was documented in a study of shared clonotypes between healthy human individuals. The CDR3 is 11 amino acids. V lost 6 bases to trimming and J lost 9 bases, with 11 bases between them. Germline values: CDR1 MNHNY, CDR2 SVGAGI (reference sequence). Every contributor of samples was a Caucasian grown-up residing in Nashville, Tennessee. The repertoire was sequenced with immunoSEQ multiplex PCR; TCRdb's copy has only in-frame clones and lacks some. Among 850,000 to 1,200,000 clones, around 74% were seen once, and the ten largest hold 1.4%. This clone was seen at least ten times.

Sequenced material: memory CD4+ T cells sorted from blood. Subset meaning: CD45RA-negative fraction. The origin of this receptor is a man aged 18 to 30 in good health. The J gene is TRBJ1-1, the V gene TRBV6-6; D is undetermined. The CDR3 region has the DNA TGTGCCAGCAGCGACCCTCAGAAAGCTTTCTTT. Translated, it gives CASSDPQKAFF.